This TCR beta chain stems from a study of blood T cells in healthy people across ages. The authors ran a second PCR of about 6 to 11 cycles using a sample-barcoded 5' primer and a J-beta primer mix. TCRdb reprocessed the 5' RACE reads with MiXCR, giving one entry per CDR3 protein. The profile shows roughly 1.9 million distinct CDR3 sequences, approximately 40% of them singletons. In the case of this clonotype: Its target is not known.

Germline CDR1 and CDR2: SGDLS and YYNGEE. The CDR3 totals 13 residues. V dropped 0 bases and J dropped 6; count of bases not matched to a gene: 2. Study-level points and caveats: Not knowing donor CMV status may have confounded expanded clonotype changes. Roughly linear age-related decline in beta diversity appeared, significant by age around 40.

This receptor was obtained from a human donor in good health. Sequencing was performed on blood. The rearrangement joins TRBV9 to TRBJ1-1; 7 bases map to TRBD1. DNA for the CDR3: TGTGCCAGCAGCGTAGGGACAGGATCTGAAGCTTTCTTT. Amino acid sequence: CASSVGTGSEAFF.